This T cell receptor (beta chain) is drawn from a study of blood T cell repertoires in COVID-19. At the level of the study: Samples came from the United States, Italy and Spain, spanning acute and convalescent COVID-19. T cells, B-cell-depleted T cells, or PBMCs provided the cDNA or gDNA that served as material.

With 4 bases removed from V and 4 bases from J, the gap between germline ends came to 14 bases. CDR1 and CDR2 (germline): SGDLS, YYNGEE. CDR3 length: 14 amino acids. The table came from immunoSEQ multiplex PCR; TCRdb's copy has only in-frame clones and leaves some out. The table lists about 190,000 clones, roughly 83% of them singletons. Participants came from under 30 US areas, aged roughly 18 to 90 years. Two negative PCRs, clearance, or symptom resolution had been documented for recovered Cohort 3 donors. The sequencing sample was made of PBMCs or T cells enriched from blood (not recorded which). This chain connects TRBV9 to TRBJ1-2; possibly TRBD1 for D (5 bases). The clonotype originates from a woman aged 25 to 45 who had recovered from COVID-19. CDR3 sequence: CASSPGDSTYGYTF. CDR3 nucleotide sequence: TGTGCCAGCAGCCCCGGGGACTCTACCTATGGCTACACCTTC.